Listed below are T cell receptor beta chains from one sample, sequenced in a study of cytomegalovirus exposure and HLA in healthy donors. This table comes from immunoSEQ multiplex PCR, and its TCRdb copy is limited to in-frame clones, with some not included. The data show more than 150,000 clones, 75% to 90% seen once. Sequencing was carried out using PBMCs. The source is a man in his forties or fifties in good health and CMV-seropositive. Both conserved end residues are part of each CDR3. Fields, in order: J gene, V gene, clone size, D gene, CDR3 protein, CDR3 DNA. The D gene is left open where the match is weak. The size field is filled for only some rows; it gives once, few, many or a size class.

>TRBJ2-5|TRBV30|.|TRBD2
CAWSLTSGVGETQYF
TGTGCCTGGAGTTTGACTAGCGGGGTCGGAGAGACCCAGTACTTC
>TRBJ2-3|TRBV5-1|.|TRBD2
CASSRMASGGTDTQYF
TGCGCCAGCAGCCGGATGGCTAGCGGGGGCACAGATACGCAGTATTTT
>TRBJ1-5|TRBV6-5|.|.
CASRRTGFQPQHF
TGTGCCAGCAGGCGCACAGGGTTTCAGCCCCAGCATTTT
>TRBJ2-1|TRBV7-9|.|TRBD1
CASSQGGGTGGNEQFF
TGTGCCAGCAGCCAAGGCGGTGGGACAGGGGGTAATGAGCAGTTCTTC
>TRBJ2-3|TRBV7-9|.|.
CASSLARRAQDTQYF
TGTGCCAGCAGCTTAGCGCGCAGGGCTCAAGATACGCAGTATTTT
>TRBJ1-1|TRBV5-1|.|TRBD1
CASSFRDSFMAFF
TGCGCCAGCAGCTTCCGGGACAGTTTTATGGCTTTCTTT
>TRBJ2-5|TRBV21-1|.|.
CASSNRFRETQYF
TGTGCCAGCAGCAACAGGTTTCGAGAGACCCAGTACTTC
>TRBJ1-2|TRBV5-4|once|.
CASSLEQGGNYGYTF
TGTGCCAGCAGCTTGGAACAGGGTGGAAACTATGGCTACACCTTC
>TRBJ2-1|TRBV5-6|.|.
CASSLKDWAFGEQFF
TGTGCCAGCAGCTTGAAGGACTGGGCCTTCGGTGAGCAGTTCTTC
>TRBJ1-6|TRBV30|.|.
CAWRAGFGNSPLHF
TGTGCCTGGAGAGCCGGGTTCGGGAATTCACCCCTCCACTTT
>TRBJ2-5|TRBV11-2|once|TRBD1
CASSVTSESTGAQYF
TGTGCCAGCAGCGTAACATCCGAGTCGACAGGGGCCCAGTACTTC
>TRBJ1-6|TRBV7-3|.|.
CASSHGRGSPLHF
TGTGCCAGCAGCCACGGAAGGGGTTCACCCCTCCACTTT
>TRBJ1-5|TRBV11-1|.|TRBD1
CASSATGQWDQPQHF
TGTGCCAGCAGCGCCACGGGACAGTGGGATCAGCCCCAGCATTTT
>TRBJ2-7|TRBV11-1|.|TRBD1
CASSPRQGRHYEQYF
TGTGCCAGCAGCCCACGACAGGGGAGGCACTACGAGCAGTACTTC
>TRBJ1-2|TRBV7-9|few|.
CASSLDRANYGYTF
TGTGCCAGCAGCTTAGACAGGGCTAACTATGGCTACACCTTC
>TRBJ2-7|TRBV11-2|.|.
CASSLVDYSYEQYF
TGTGCCAGCAGCTTAGTGGACTACTCCTACGAGCAGTACTTC
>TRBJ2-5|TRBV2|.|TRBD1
CASSVGGQGEETQYF
TGTGCCAGCAGTGTGGGAGGACAGGGAGAAGAGACCCAGTACTTC
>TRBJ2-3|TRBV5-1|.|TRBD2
CASSRELAGTFFTDTQYF
TGCGCCAGCAGCCGGGAGCTAGCGGGGACTTTCTTCACAGATACGCAGTATTTT
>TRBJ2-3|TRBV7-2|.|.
CASSLVGSTDTQYF
TGTGCCAGCAGCTTAGTTGGCAGCACAGATACGCAGTATTTT
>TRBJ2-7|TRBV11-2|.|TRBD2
CASSLSSGGDYEQYF
TGTGCCAGCAGCTTATCGAGCGGGGGGGACTACGAGCAGTACTTC
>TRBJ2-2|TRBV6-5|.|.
CASSYTGGGGGELFF
TGTGCCAGCAGTTACACTGGCGGGGGCGGCGGGGAGCTGTTTTTT
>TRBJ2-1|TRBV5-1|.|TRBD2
CASTAGGTYNEQFF
TGCGCCAGCACCGCGGGGGGGACATACAATGAGCAGTTCTTC
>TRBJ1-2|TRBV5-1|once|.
CASSLGQSYGYTF
TGCGCCAGCAGCTTAGGACAGAGCTATGGCTACACCTTC
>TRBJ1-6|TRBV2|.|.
CASSDTDSPLHF
TGTGCCAGCAGTGATACGGATTCACCCCTCCACTTT
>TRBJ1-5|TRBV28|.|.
CASSLRGMGIQPQHF
TGTGCCAGCAGTTTAAGGGGTATGGGGATTCAGCCCCAGCATTTT
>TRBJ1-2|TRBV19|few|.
CASSTGYGYTF
TGTGCCAGTAGTACAGGCTATGGCTACACCTTC
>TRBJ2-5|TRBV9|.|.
CASSVGLVSQTQYF
TGTGCCAGCAGCGTAGGTCTAGTTAGCCAGACCCAGTACTTC
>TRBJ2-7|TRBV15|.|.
CATSRGRGSYEQYF
TGTGCCACCAGCAGGGGACGGGGGTCCTACGAGCAGTACTTC
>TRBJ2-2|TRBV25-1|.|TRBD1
CASSELTGTANTGELFF
TGTGCCAGCAGTGAATTAACCGGGACAGCGAACACCGGGGAGCTGTTTTTT
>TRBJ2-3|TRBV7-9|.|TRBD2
CASNLAGARTDTQYF
TGTGCCAGCAACTTAGCGGGGGCCCGCACAGATACGCAGTATTTT
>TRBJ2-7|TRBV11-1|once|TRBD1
CASSRGQGTTYEQYF
TGTGCCAGCAGCCGAGGACAGGGGACTACCTACGAGCAGTACTTC
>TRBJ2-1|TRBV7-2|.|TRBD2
CASSLRTSGGADEQFF
TGTGCCAGCAGCTTGAGAACTAGCGGGGGGGCCGATGAGCAGTTCTTC
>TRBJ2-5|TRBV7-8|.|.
CASSSGIQETQYF
TGTGCCAGCAGCTCAGGCATCCAAGAGACCCAGTACTTC
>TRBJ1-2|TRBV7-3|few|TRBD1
CASSEGQGYGYTF
TGTGCCAGCAGCGAAGGACAGGGATATGGCTACACCTTC
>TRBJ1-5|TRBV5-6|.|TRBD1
CASSLGQGLSNQPQHF
TGTGCCAGCAGCTTAGGACAGGGCCTCAGCAATCAGCCCCAGCATTTT
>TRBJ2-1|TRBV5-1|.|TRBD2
CASSPGLAGSYNEQFF
TGCGCCAGCAGCCCCGGACTAGCGGGATCCTACAATGAGCAGTTCTTC
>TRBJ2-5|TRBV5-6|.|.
CASSPIQGVTGPQYF
TGTGCCAGCAGCCCGATACAGGGAGTGACGGGCCCCCAGTACTTC
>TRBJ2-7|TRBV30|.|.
CAWNRVKSYEQYF
TGTGCCTGGAACAGGGTCAAATCCTACGAGCAGTACTTC